This record covers a single T cell receptor beta chain. Its target is not known. Using immunoSEQ multiplex PCR, the repertoire was profiled, and TCRdb retains in-frame clones only, with some absent. This sample yields about 89,000 clones, of which 88% are seen a single time; about 0.3% belongs to the top ten. The data derive from a study of OX40 agonist ivuxolimab in advanced cancers. Study summary: Three patients had partial responses: one hepatocellular carcinoma, two cutaneous melanoma. Notes on the study in general: In the 0.1 to 3.0 mg/kg range, CD4+ and CD8+ blood T cells had expanded clonally by week 6.

CDR1 MRHNA and CDR2 SNTAGT come from the germline V gene. V was trimmed by 6 bases and J by 5 bases, leaving 11 bases between them. The CDR3 consists of 14 residues. The genes are TRBV6-4 and TRBJ1-6; a possible D gene is TRBD1 (5 bases). Material: CD4+ or CD8+ T cells sorted from blood, obtained in a trial of the OX40 agonist ivuxolimab. The TCR was taken from an adult with an advanced solid tumor such as melanoma, head and neck, liver or kidney cancer. CDR3 region: CASRSGANNSPLHF. CDR3 sequence (DNA): TGTGCCAGCAGGTCTGGGGCGAATAATTCACCCCTCCACTTT.